A selection of T cell receptor beta chains follows, all from one sample in a study of T cells in Graves' hyperthyroidism and ophthalmopathy. Each CDR3 protein is one row after TCRdb ran MiXCR on the multiplex PCR reads. The data contain hundreds of thousands of distinct CDR3 sequences, 38% of them seen just once; the ten biggest clones take up 7.5% to 9.5%. The sample taken for sequencing was blood. The receptors originated from a man younger than 35 with Graves' hyperthyroidism. The CDR3 runs from the conserved cysteine through the conserved F or W. Fields, in order: J gene, V gene, clone size, D gene, CDR3 DNA, CDR3 protein. D genes are given only for firm matches. For some rows the clone size is stated as once, few or many, or as a class when expanded; others skip it.

TRBJ2-7 TRBV19 few - TGTGCCAGTAGTATGGTAGCGGCGGCCTACGAGCAGTACTTC CASSMVAAAYEQYF
TRBJ2-5 TRBV2 many - TGTGCCAGCAGTGGTCTAGCGCACCAAGAGACCCAGTACTTC CASSGLAHQETQYF
TRBJ2-5 TRBV6-5 many - TGTGCCAGCAGCCCCCGACAGGCTCAAGAGACCCAGTACTTC CASSPRQAQETQYF
TRBJ2-5 TRBV10-3 - - TGTGCCATCAGTGATCGGCCAGGGGAAGAGGCCCAGTACTTC CAISDRPGEEAQYF
TRBJ2-7 TRBV19 few - TGTGCCAGTAGTACCGGGAGAAACTACGAGCAGTACTTC CASSTGRNYEQYF
TRBJ2-5 TRBV7-9 - - TGTGCCAGCAGCTTCGACCGGGACGGGGAGACCCAGTACTTC CASSFDRDGETQYF
TRBJ1-1 TRBV25-1 few - TGTGCCAGCAGGCCCTCCGGACGGACAGAAGCTTTCTTT CASRPSGRTEAFF
TRBJ2-7 TRBV19 few - TGTGCCAGTAGTATAGATAGCCTACCCGGGGGCGAGCAGTACTTC CASSIDSLPGGEQYF
TRBJ2-7 TRBV7-9 - TRBD2 TGTGCCAGCAGCCAGGGACTAGCGACGCGGGGCGAGCAGTACTTC CASSQGLATRGEQYF
TRBJ2-2 TRBV30 - TRBD1 TGTGCCTGGAGTGAGGGGACAGGGACTGGGGAGCTGTTTTTT CAWSEGTGTGELFF
TRBJ2-7 TRBV5-6 few - TGTGCCAGCAGTCCCGGACCGGGAAACTACGAGCAGTACTTC CASSPGPGNYEQYF
TRBJ1-5 TRBV19 many TRBD1 TGTGCCAGTACCCCGACAGGGTTCCAGCCCCAGCATTTT CASTPTGFQPQHF
TRBJ1-2 TRBV10-3 - - TGTGCCATCAGTGAGTCTGCGGGGGCCTCTAACTATGGCTACACCTTC CAISESAGASNYGYTF
TRBJ2-5 TRBV7-9 once TRBD2 TGTGCCAGCAGTGTGGGACTAGCGGGGGCTCGCGAGACCCAGTACTTC CASSVGLAGARETQYF
TRBJ1-1 TRBV10-3 - - TGTGCCAGCAGCCAAACACAGGCTATGAACACTGAAGCTTTCTTT CASSQTQAMNTEAFF
TRBJ2-2 TRBV7-2 - - TGTGCCAGCAGCTTAGTTACTGGGGGGCTGTTTTTT CASSLVTGGLFF
TRBJ2-7 TRBV6-5 - TRBD2 TGTGCCAGCAGTTTAGGGACTAGCGGGTCCACTTACTACGAGCAGTACTTC CASSLGTSGSTYYEQYF
TRBJ2-7 TRBV2 few TRBD2 TGTGCCAGCAGTCCGACTAGCGGTCCTGAGCAGTACTTC CASSPTSGPEQYF
TRBJ2-7 TRBV15 many TRBD2 TGTGCCACCAGATACGCGGGAGAGGGCTACGAGCAGTACTTC CATRYAGEGYEQYF
TRBJ1-1 TRBV25-1 - TRBD1 TGTGCCAGCGTTGAAACAGGGGCGGACACTGAAGCTTTCTTT CASVETGADTEAFF
TRBJ2-2 TRBV4-1 - - TGCGCCAGCAGACCAAAGGAGGACACCGGGGAGCTGTTTTTT CASRPKEDTGELFF
TRBJ1-1 TRBV7-8 - - TGTGCCAGCGGATTGCCTGGGAGGGGCACTGAAGCTCTCTTT CASGLPGRGTEALF
TRBJ2-3 TRBV19 - - TGTGCCAGTAGTATGGGGATAGATACGCAGTATTTT CASSMGIDTQYF
TRBJ1-6 TRBV10-3 many - TGTGCCGTCCGGGACCGAGATTCACCCCTCCACTTT CAVRDRDSPLHF
TRBJ1-1 TRBV11-1 - - TGTGCCAGCAGCCCCGCCCTAGGAAGCACTGAAGCTTTCTTT CASSPALGSTEAFF
TRBJ2-2 TRBV15 - - TGTGCCACCAGCAGAGATTTCGATGACACCGGGGAGCTGTTTTTT CATSRDFDDTGELFF